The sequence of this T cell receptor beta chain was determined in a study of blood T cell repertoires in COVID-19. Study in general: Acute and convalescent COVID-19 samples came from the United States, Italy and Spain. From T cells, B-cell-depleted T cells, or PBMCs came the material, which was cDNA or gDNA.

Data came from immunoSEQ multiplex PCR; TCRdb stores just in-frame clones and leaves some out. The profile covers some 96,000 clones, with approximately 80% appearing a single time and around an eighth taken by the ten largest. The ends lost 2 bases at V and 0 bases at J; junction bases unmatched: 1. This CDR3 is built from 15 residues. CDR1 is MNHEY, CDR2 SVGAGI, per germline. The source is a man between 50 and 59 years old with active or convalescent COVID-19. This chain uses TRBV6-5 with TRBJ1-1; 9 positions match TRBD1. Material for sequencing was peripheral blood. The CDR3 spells CASSYTGGMNTEAFF. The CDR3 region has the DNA TGTGCCAGCAGTTACACAGGGGGCATGAACACTGAAGCTTTCTTT.